The following is a T cell receptor (beta chain) sequence with its context. What it recognizes is unknown. The sample belongs to a study of cytomegalovirus exposure and HLA in healthy donors. In germline, CDR1 is SGHDT, CDR2 YYEEEE. CDR3 length: 15 residues. Study-level findings and limits: CMV serostatus was the sole immune exposure information available. The authors enumerated 164 TCR beta chains as linked to cytomegalovirus. Later analysis found that TCR beta chains associated with HLA were more clonally expanded than other, equally common chains.

It was with 60 Vbeta and 13 Jbeta primers that the PCR ran. The repertoire was sequenced with immunoSEQ multiplex PCR; TCRdb's copy has only in-frame clones and lacks some. The data hold over 150,000 clones, with roughly 87% observed a single time. Sequencing used PBMCs. The TCR sequence derives from a woman aged 25 to 45 in good health and CMV-seronegative. V is TRBV5-6 and J is TRBJ2-5; the match to TRBD2 covers 10 bases. TRBJ2-7 explains the end of the DNA better; the J call may be wrong. The CDR3 here is CASSAGLAANYEQYF. CDR3 bases: TGTGCCAGCAGCGCCGGACTAGCGGCAAACTACGAGCAGTACTTC.